This T cell receptor (beta chain) was captured by sequencing in a study of T cells in narcolepsy. About the study: Donors had narcolepsy type 1 or type 2, or were healthy controls.

The study, taken as a whole, reports: Some memory CD4+ repertoires had no autoreactive clone sequences. Autoreactive HCRT-specific and TRIB2-specific clonotypes were marked in same-patient CSF-versus-blood CD4+ comparisons. Reportedly, autoreactive clonotypes were serially detected in patients' blood but not controls'.

Germline assignment: CDR1 LNHNV and CDR2 YYDKDF (reference sequence). This CDR3 region has 13 residues. The V and J ends lost 5 bases and 6 bases, in that order; junction bases with no gene match: 5. A note on this clone: The antigen is not known.

The repertoire was sequenced with immunoSEQ multiplex PCR; TCRdb's copy has only in-frame clones and lacks some. The repertoire consists of about 32,000 clones, with 83% occurring once and the leading ten covering 0.5% to 0.85%. V gene TRBV15 combines with J gene TRBJ1-2; TRBD1 matches 8 bases. The receptor's source is a human donor in good health. Input material: memory (CD45RA-) CD4+ T cells from blood. The CDR3 region is CATSLLQGDGYTF. The DNA for the CDR3 is TGTGCCACCAGCTTACTACAGGGGGATGGCTACACCTTC.